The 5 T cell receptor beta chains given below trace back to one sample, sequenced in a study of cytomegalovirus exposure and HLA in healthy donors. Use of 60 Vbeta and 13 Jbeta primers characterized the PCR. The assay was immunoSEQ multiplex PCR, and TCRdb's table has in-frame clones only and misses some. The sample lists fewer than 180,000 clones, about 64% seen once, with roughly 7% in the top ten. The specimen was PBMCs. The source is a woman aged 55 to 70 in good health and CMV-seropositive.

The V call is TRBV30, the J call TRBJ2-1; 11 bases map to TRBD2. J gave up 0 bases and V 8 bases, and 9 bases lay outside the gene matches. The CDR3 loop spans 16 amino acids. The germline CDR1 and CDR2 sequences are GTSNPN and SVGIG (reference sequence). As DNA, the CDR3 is TGTGCCGGGGCATCTAGCGGGAGGAGCTCCTACAATGAGCAGTTCTTC. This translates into CAGASSGRSSYNEQFF.

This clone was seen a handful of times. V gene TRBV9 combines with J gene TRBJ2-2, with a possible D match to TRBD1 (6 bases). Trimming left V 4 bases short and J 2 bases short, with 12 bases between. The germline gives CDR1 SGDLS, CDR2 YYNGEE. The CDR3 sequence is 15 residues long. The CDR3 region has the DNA TGTGCCAGCAGCTCTAGGGGGAGTAACACCGGGGAGCTGTTTTTT. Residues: CASSSRGSNTGELFF.

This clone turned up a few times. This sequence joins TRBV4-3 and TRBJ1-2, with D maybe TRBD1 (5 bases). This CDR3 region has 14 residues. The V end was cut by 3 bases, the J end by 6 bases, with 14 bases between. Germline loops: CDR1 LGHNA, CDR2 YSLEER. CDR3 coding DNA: TGCGCCAGCAGCCAGAAACCGGGACTAAATGGCTACACCTTC. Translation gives CASSQKPGLNGYTF.

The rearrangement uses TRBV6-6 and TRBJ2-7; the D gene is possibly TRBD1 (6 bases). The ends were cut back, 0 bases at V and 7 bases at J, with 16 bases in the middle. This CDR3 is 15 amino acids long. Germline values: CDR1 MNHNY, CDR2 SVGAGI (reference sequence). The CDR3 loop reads CASSYSTGTQGEQYF. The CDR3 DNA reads TGTGCCAGCAGTTACTCAACCGGGACCCAGGGGGAGCAGTACTTC.

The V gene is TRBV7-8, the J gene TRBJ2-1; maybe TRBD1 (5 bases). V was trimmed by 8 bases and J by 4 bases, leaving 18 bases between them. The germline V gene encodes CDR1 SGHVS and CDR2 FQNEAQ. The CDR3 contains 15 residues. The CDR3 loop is CASGLTDNQYNEQFF. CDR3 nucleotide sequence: TGTGCCAGCGGCCTGACGGACAACCAATACAATGAGCAGTTCTTC. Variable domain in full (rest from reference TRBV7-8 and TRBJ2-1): GAGVSQSPRYKVAKRGQDVALRCDPISGHVSLFWYQQALGQGPEFLTYFQNEAQLDKSGLPSDRFFAERPEGSVSTLKIQRTQQEDSAVYLCASGLTDNQYNEQFFGPGTRLTVL.